The 2 T cell receptor beta chains presented below share a single source sample, sequenced in a study of T-cell memory formation after mild COVID-19. TCRdb recomputed calls from the 5' RACE reads with MiXCR, one row per CDR3 protein. Of hundreds of thousands of distinct CDR3 sequences listed, over 20% were seen once; the top ten hold under 15%. The sequenced material came from PBMCs or a T cell subset sorted from them (not recorded which). The receptors were gathered from an adult woman who had mild COVID-19 (a few samples of this study predate the infection). Cell type and time point are not known.

This clonotype was counted only a few times. The gene calls are TRBV19 and TRBJ2-5; no definite D call. The V gene's germline CDR1 is LNHDA and CDR2 SQIVND (reference sequence). Trimming took 4 bases from V and 3 from J, leaving 15 bases between them. The CDR3 contains 15 residues. The CDR3 spells CASSNGRDQEETQYF. The CDR3 region has the DNA TGTGCCAGTAGTAACGGCCGAGACCAGGAAGAGACCCAGTACTTC.

The chain is built from TRBV7-6 and TRBJ2-1; 11 bases align to TRBD2. The CDR3 consists of 17 residues. The V segment lost 3 bases and the J segment 7 bases; nucleotides outside the gene matches: 11. In germline, CDR1 is SGHVS, CDR2 FNYEAQ. In nucleotides, the CDR3 is TGTGCCAGCAGCTTTGAAGCGGGACTAGCGGATTCTAATGAGCAGTTCTTC. The encoded protein is CASSFEAGLADSNEQFF. Using reference TRBV7-6 and TRBJ2-1 for the parts outside the CDR3, the full variable domain is GAGVSQSPRYKVTKRGQDVALRCDPISGHVSLYWYRQALGQGPEFLTYFNYEAQQDKSGLPNDRFSAERPEGSISTLTIQRTEQRDSAMYRCASSFEAGLADSNEQFFGPGTRLTVL.